These T cell receptor beta chains were read from a single sample in a study of blood T cell repertoires in COVID-19. Libraries were prepared by immunoSEQ multiplex PCR; TCRdb keeps only in-frame clonotypes and omits some of them. The sample has tens of thousands of clones; about three quarters are singletons. The source material was peripheral blood. Receptor source: a man aged 25-40 years with COVID-19, enrolled during active disease. The CDR3 runs from the conserved cysteine through the conserved F or W. Fields, in order: J gene, V gene, D gene, clone size, CDR3 protein, CDR3 DNA. The D gene is left open where the match is weak. Rows give clone size only sometimes, using once, few, many, or a class for an expanded clone.

TRBJ2-3 TRBV7-2 . . CASSLQGDTQYF TGTGCCAGCAGCTTACAGGGGGATACGCAGTATTTT
TRBJ1-5 TRBV4-1 . . CASSQIVSNQPQHF TGCGCCAGCAGCCAAATCGTTAGCAATCAGCCCCAGCATTTT
TRBJ2-6 TRBV6-1 . . CASSEGGDSGANVLTF TGTGCCAGCAGTGAGGGAGGCGACTCTGGGGCCAACGTCCTGACTTTC
TRBJ1-1 TRBV6-5 TRBD1 . CASTVTGTNTEAFF TGTGCCAGCACCGTGACAGGGACGAACACTGAAGCTTTCTTT
TRBJ2-7 TRBV28 . . CASSSTGTTSYEQYF TGTGCCAGCAGTTCAACCGGGACAACTTCCTACGAGCAGTACTTC
TRBJ2-5 TRBV2 . . CASSEQREETQYF TGTGCCAGCAGTGAACAAAGGGAGGAGACCCAGTACTTC
TRBJ2-3 TRBV2 . . CASKGGGVTDTQYF TGTGCCAGCAAGGGGGGGGGAGTGACAGATACGCAGTATTTT
TRBJ2-4 TRBV7-2 . . CASSLVYAAGVGDIQYF TGTGCCAGCAGCTTAGTTTATGCGGCAGGGGTTGGAGACATTCAGTACTTC
TRBJ1-2 TRBV27 TRBD1 . CASSSQGAAYGYTF TGTGCCAGCAGTTCCCAGGGGGCCGCCTATGGCTACACCTTC
TRBJ2-1 TRBV12-3/TRBV12-4 . once CASSFLVNEQFF TGTGCCAGCAGTTTTCTAGTAAATGAGCAGTTCTTC
TRBJ2-3 TRBV12-3/TRBV12-4 TRBD2 . CASRNSGSFTQYF TGTGCCAGCAGAAATAGCGGGTCCTTTACGCAGTATTTT
TRBJ2-7 TRBV3-1/TRBV3-2 TRBD1 . CASSQENLWDRVGYEQYF TGTGCCAGCAGCCAGGAGAATCTCTGGGACAGGGTAGGCTACGAGCAGTACTTC
TRBJ1-4 TRBV4-2 . . CASSQDHSDRDEKLFF TGTGCCAGCAGCCAAGACCACAGTGACAGAGACGAAAAACTGTTTTTT
TRBJ2-7 TRBV28 TRBD1 . CASSFPDRGANYEQYF TGTGCCAGCAGTTTTCCGGACAGGGGGGCGAACTACGAGCAGTACTTC
TRBJ2-7 TRBV3-1/TRBV3-2 . . CASSQPPDEQYF TGTGCCAGCAGCCAACCCCCCGACGAGCAGTACTTC
TRBJ2-3 TRBV5-1 . . CASSLGGGNTDTQYF TGCGCCAGCAGCTTGGGTGGCGGAAACACAGATACGCAGTATTTT
TRBJ2-2 TRBV5-1 TRBD2 . CASSSSGRRSGELFF TGCGCCAGCAGTAGTAGCGGGAGGAGGAGCGGGGAGCTGTTTTTT
TRBJ2-2 TRBV5-1 TRBD1 . CASSPGQTGELFF TGCGCCAGCAGCCCGGGACAGACCGGGGAGCTGTTTTTT